The 29 T cell receptor beta chains below were found in one sample sequenced in a study of blood T cell repertoires in COVID-19 (dated by TCRdb to 2018 to 2020). Preparation of the library involved the immunoSEQ multiplex PCR assay. TCRdb took this table from immuneACCESS and kept in-frame rearrangements with V and J called. Such tables lack part of the clones; where checked against another copy, unresolved V genes explain under half of the gap, and the rest is unexplained. The sample includes 60,000 to 95,000 clones, with around two thirds observed a single time. Approximately 2.8% of the sample is taken by the ten largest. Specimen: peripheral blood. Receptors were obtained from a human donor with acute or convalescent COVID-19. The donor label of this sample is uncertain.

This clone was seen once. The chain joins TRBV19 to TRBJ2-2; D is unclear. Germline V gene data show CDR1 as LNHDA and CDR2 as SQIVND (reference sequence). Trimming pared 6 bases from V and 0 bases from J, leaving 11 bases between. The CDR3 consists of 15 residues. This CDR3 is CASRGSLANTGELFF. The DNA of the CDR3 is TGTGCCAGTAGAGGTTCGCTAGCGAACACCGGGGAGCTGTTTTTT.

This clone was seen a single time. Written as DNA, the CDR3 is TGTGCCAGCAGCTTAGATGGACTAGCTTTGAATGAGCAGTTCTTC. It translates to CASSLDGLALNEQFF. V gene TRBV11-2 combines with J gene TRBJ2-1; 8 positions match TRBD2. Germline V CDR1 and CDR2: SGHAT, FQNNGV. This CDR3 has 15 residues. The V gene end was trimmed by 0 bases and the J gene end by 7 bases; junction bases not matched to a gene: 5.

This clone came up once. V and J are TRBV19 and TRBJ2-1, with 8 positions matching TRBD2. The V segment lost 1 base and the J segment 5 bases; nucleotides outside the gene matches: 7. Looked up from germline, CDR1 is LNHDA and CDR2 is SQIVND (reference sequence). The CDR3 is 16 residues long. CDR3 nucleotides: TGTGCCAGTAGTATAGGCCCGGGGGGGCCTGACAATGAGCAGTTCTTC. It codes for CASSIGPGGPDNEQFF. The entire variable domain, with the rest obtained from reference TRBV19 and TRBJ2-1, is as follows: DGGITQSPKYLFRKEGQNVTLSCEQNLNHDAMYWYRQDPGQGLRLIYYSQIVNDFQKGDIAEGYSVSREKKESFPLTVTSAQKNPTAFYLCASSIGPGGPDNEQFFGPGTRLTVL.

This clone was observed once. The rearrangement uses TRBV15 and TRBJ2-5; 10 nucleotides agree with TRBD2. The CDR3 covers 15 residues. With V trimmed by 5 bases and J by 0 bases, 3 bases remained unmatched. CDR1 and CDR2 from the germline V gene are LNHNV and YYDKDF (reference sequence). CDR3 nucleotides: TGTGCCACCAGCTTGACTAGCGGGTACCAAGAGACCCAGTACTTC. It is translated as CATSLTSGYQETQYF.

The rearrangement uses TRBV6-5 and TRBJ1-1; 7 nucleotides line up with TRBD1. With V trimmed by 5 bases and J by 5 bases, 8 bases remained unmatched. The CDR3 contains 14 residues. Germline CDR1 and CDR2: MNHEY and SVGAGI. CDR3 sequence reads: CASSTTGVGTEAFF. The CDR3 nucleotides are TGTGCCAGCAGTACCACAGGGGTGGGGACTGAAGCTTTCTTT.

V is TRBV28 and J is TRBJ2-1, with TRBD1 identical over 9 bases. The CDR3 covers 14 residues. V gave up 7 bases and J gave up 11 bases; unmatched junction bases: 12. Germline CDR1 is MDHEN and CDR2 is SYDVKM. The DNA of the CDR3 is TGTGCCAGCACCTTGAGCGGGACAGGGTTGAAGCAGTTCTTC. This sequence encodes CASTLSGTGLKQFF.

This clone was counted between two and nine times. The V and J genes are TRBV30 and TRBJ2-1, with D possibly being TRBD2 (7 bases). The V gene lost 2 bases and the J gene lost 0 bases, with 14 bases spanning the gap. This CDR3 has 16 amino acids. CDR1 and CDR2 (germline): GTSNPN, SVGIG (reference sequence). As DNA, the CDR3 is TGTGCCTGGAGTCTTGGGGGGGCCAGCTCCTACAATGAGCAGTTCTTC. Its translation: CAWSLGGASSYNEQFF.

The chain is built from TRBV7-2 and TRBJ2-3, with 13 nucleotides matching TRBD2. CDR3 size: 15 residues. Germline CDR1 reads SGHTA; CDR2 reads FQGNSA. V trimming: 2 bases; J trimming: 4 bases; junction bases outside the gene matches: 0. CDR3 amino acids: CASSLTSGGADTQYF. The CDR3 DNA is TGTGCCAGCAGCTTAACTAGCGGGGGGGCAGATACGCAGTATTTT.

J is TRBJ2-5 and V is TRBV6-6; TRBD2 might be the D (6 bases). V lost 6 bases and J 5 bases, leaving 19 bases between the germline ends. The CDR3 is 15 residues long. CDR1 is MNHNY, CDR2 SVGAGI, per germline (reference sequence). Here the CDR3 DNA reads TGTGCCAGCAGGGGGAGCGGGCGGTCCGGGGAGACCCAGTACTTC. Protein: CASRGSGRSGETQYF.

The chain carries TRBV5-4 and TRBJ2-3; possible D gene TRBD2, 6 bases. The CDR3 runs 14 residues. CDR1 and CDR2 (germline): SGHNT, YYREEE (reference sequence). V gave up 2 bases and J gave up 2 bases, with 9 bases separating them. Here the CDR3 reads CASSFSGTTDTQYF. In DNA form, the CDR3 reads TGTGCCAGCAGCTTTAGCGGTACCACAGATACGCAGTATTTT.

V is TRBV19 and J is TRBJ2-7; 8 nucleotides line up with TRBD1. V lost 4 bases, J lost 3 bases, and 5 bases stayed unmatched. Germline loops: CDR1 LNHDA, CDR2 SQIVND (reference sequence). This CDR3 is 14 amino acids long. CDR3 in DNA: TGTGCCAGTAGTACCGGGACAGGAGTCTACGAGCAGTACTTC. Translating gives CASSTGTGVYEQYF.

This sequence joins TRBV28 and TRBJ2-2, with D perhaps TRBD1 (5 bases). V was trimmed by 1 base and J by 0 bases, leaving 12 bases between them. This CDR3 spans 17 amino acids. Germline assignment: CDR1 MDHEN and CDR2 SYDVKM. The CDR3 loop is CASSLLGAHSNTGELFF. CDR3 nucleotide sequence: TGTGCCAGCAGTTTATTAGGGGCCCATTCGAACACCGGGGAGCTGTTTTTT.

This chain joins TRBV3-1 (or the pseudogene TRBV3-2) and TRBJ2-7; 10 positions match TRBD2. The CDR3 is made up of 11 amino acids. The V gene end was trimmed by 2 bases and the J gene end by 13 bases; junction bases not matched to a gene: 2. Germline assignment: CDR1 LGHDT and CDR2 YNNKEL (reference sequence). Written as DNA, the CDR3 is TGTGCCAGCAGCCAAAGCGGGAGGGCCTACTTC. This encodes CASSQSGRAYF.

The V gene is TRBV2, the J gene TRBJ1-1; a possible D gene is TRBD1 (5 bases). CDR1 is SNHLY, CDR2 FYNNEI, per germline. Trimming took 8 bases from V and 4 from J, leaving 17 bases between them. CDR3 length: 14 residues. CDR3 sequence: CASSVGGSGTEAFF. CDR3 coding DNA: TGTGCCAGCTCGGTCGGGGGAAGCGGCACTGAAGCTTTCTTT.

The chain uses TRBV6-5 and TRBJ2-1; a weak D match, TRBD1 (6 bases). Germline loops: CDR1 MNHEY, CDR2 SVGAGI. Between the trimmed V and J ends, which lost 2 bases and 7 bases, there was a span of 9 bases. The CDR3 contains 13 residues. The CDR3 DNA follows: TGTGCCAGCAGTTACCCCGGGACAAATGAGCAGTTCTTC. Translated: CASSYPGTNEQFF.

This sequence joins TRBV7-2 and TRBJ2-1; TRBD2 matches 14 bases. Germline CDR1 and CDR2: SGHTA and FQGNSA. V shed 5 bases and J 7 bases; nucleotides not matched to a gene: 7. CDR3 size: 16 residues. Here the CDR3 reads CASSLRRTSGGNEQFF. The CDR3 DNA reads TGTGCCAGCAGCCTCAGGCGGACTAGCGGGGGGAATGAGCAGTTCTTC.

This chain uses TRBV3-1 (or the pseudogene TRBV3-2) with TRBJ1-3, with 10 bases lining up with TRBD1. The CDR3 contains 17 residues. Germline CDR1 and CDR2: LGHDT and YNNKEL (reference sequence). With V trimmed by 6 bases and J by 2 bases, 10 bases remained unmatched. The CDR3 DNA sequence: TGTGCCAGCAGAAGCTATCCGGGACAGGGGCCTGGAAACACCATATATTTT. This codes for CASRSYPGQGPGNTIYF.

The rearrangement joins TRBV12-3 or TRBV12-4 to TRBJ1-1, with a weak D call TRBD1 (5 bases). The CDR3 length is 13 residues. The ends were cut back, 5 bases at V and 3 bases at J, with 10 bases in the middle. The CDR3 sequence: CASSVAGDTEAFF. CDR3 DNA: TGTGCCAGCAGTGTCGCGGGGGACACTGAAGCTTTCTTT.

This rearrangement joins TRBV2 to TRBJ2-7; D possibly corresponds to TRBD1 (5 bases). Germline CDR1 is SNHLY and CDR2 is FYNNEI. V lost 9 bases, J lost 3 bases, and 12 bases lay in between. The CDR3 consists of 12 residues. The chain's CDR3 is CASSEQGYEQYF. Written as DNA, the CDR3 is TGTGCCAGTTCGGAGCAGGGCTACGAGCAGTACTTC.

The rearrangement links TRBV5-4 to TRBJ2-2; 8 nucleotides agree with TRBD2. There are 15 residues in the CDR3. J gave up 7 bases and V 0 bases, and 5 bases lay outside the gene matches. Germline V gene data show CDR1 as SGHNT and CDR2 as YYREEE (reference sequence). The CDR3, as DNA: TGTGCCAGCAGCTTGGAGGGACTAGGGGACGGGGAGCTGTTTTTT. Translating it yields CASSLEGLGDGELFF.

The rearrangement links TRBV5-1 to TRBJ2-1; 13 bases agree with TRBD2. V shed 0 bases, J shed 7 bases, and the junction held 1 base outside the gene matches. Per germline, CDR1 SGHRS and CDR2 YFSETQ. The CDR3 totals 15 residues. In nucleotides, the CDR3 is TGCGCCAGCAGCTTGGAGACTAGCGGGAGGAATGAGCAGTTCTTC. This codes for CASSLETSGRNEQFF.

The J gene is TRBJ2-1, the V gene TRBV20-1; TRBD2 matches at 7 bases. The CDR3 loop spans 14 amino acids. The germline CDR1 and CDR2 sequences are DFQATT and SNEGSKA (reference sequence). Trimming removed 4 bases from V and 4 bases from J; junction bases left unmatched: 7. Here the CDR3 reads CSAIDLAAYNEQFF. The CDR3 DNA reads TGCAGTGCTATTGACCTAGCGGCTTACAATGAGCAGTTCTTC.

The genes are TRBV13 and TRBJ2-7; 8 positions agree with TRBD2. Germline trimming cut 3 bases from V and 6 bases from J; bases unmatched to any gene: 4. The CDR3 is 13 residues long. The germline gives CDR1 PRHDT, CDR2 FYEKMQ (reference sequence). The CDR3 sequence is CASSLGLGGEQYV. CDR3 nucleotides: TGTGCCAGCAGCTTGGGACTAGGAGGCGAGCAGTACGTC.

This clone came up a few times. The V gene is TRBV6-6, the J gene TRBJ2-1; TRBD1 agrees at 8 bases. Germline trimming cut 5 bases from V and 1 base from J; bases unmatched to any gene: 13. Germline V CDR1 and CDR2: MNHNY, SVGAGI (reference sequence). The CDR3 consists of 18 residues. CDR3 sequence reads: CASSPRGREGRSYNEQFF. Written as DNA, the CDR3 is TGTGCCAGCAGTCCCAGGGGGCGCGAAGGTAGATCCTACAATGAGCAGTTCTTC.

The rearrangement links TRBV27 to TRBJ2-2; 9 nucleotides match TRBD1. The germline CDR1 and CDR2 sequences are MNHEY and SMNVEV (reference sequence). The V gene end was trimmed by 3 bases and the J gene end by 7 bases; junction bases not matched to a gene: 6. The CDR3 has 15 amino acids. For the CDR3, the DNA is TGTGCCAGCAGTTTCGGGACAGGGTTGAACGGGGAGCTGTTTTTT. Protein sequence: CASSFGTGLNGELFF.

The chain joins TRBV5-1 to TRBJ1-1, with 8 bases lining up with TRBD1. The CDR3 consists of 14 residues. V shed 4 bases and J 4 bases; nucleotides not matched to a gene: 6. Germline CDR1 SGHRS, CDR2 YFSETQ. The CDR3 here is CASSTGQGGTEAFF. As DNA, the CDR3 is TGCGCCAGCAGCACCGGACAGGGAGGCACTGAAGCTTTCTTT.

J is TRBJ1-2 and V is TRBV18; 7 positions agree with TRBD1. CDR1 is KGHSH, CDR2 LQKENI, per germline. The trim removed 6 bases at V and 5 bases at J, leaving 3 bases unmatched. The CDR3 loop spans 12 amino acids. The DNA of the CDR3 is TGTGCCAGCTCGCCGACAGGGTATGGCTACACCTTC. Its protein is CASSPTGYGYTF.

The genes are TRBV4-3 and TRBJ1-1; tentative D call: TRBD1 (5 bases). There are 16 residues in the CDR3. CDR1 is LGHNA, CDR2 YSLEER, per germline. The V end was cut by 2 bases, the J end by 0 bases, with 13 bases between. The CDR3, as DNA: TGCGCCAGCAGCCAACACCAGGGAAACATGAACACTGAAGCTTTCTTT. It codes for CASSQHQGNMNTEAFF.

The chain combines TRBV5-1 with TRBJ1-1, with a weak D call TRBD1 (5 bases). Germline CDR1 is SGHRS and CDR2 is YFSETQ. Trimming pared 2 bases from V and 0 bases from J, leaving 14 bases between. The CDR3 runs 16 residues. The CDR3 reads CASSFGTGGLNTEAFF. As DNA, the CDR3 is TGCGCCAGCAGCTTTGGAACCGGGGGACTGAACACTGAAGCTTTCTTT.